This T cell receptor beta chain stems from a study of blood T cell repertoires in COVID-19. Only in-frame clones appear in the TCRdb table, and some are missing; sequencing was by immunoSEQ multiplex PCR. The data contain 210,000 or so clones, approximately 80% of them seen just once; the ten biggest clones take up around 4.5%. Germline V gene lookup returns CDR1 MDHEN and CDR2 SYDVKM. The V end was cut by 6 bases, the J end by 2 bases, with 11 bases between. This CDR3 is built from 13 residues. The source of this sequence is a young man with acute COVID-19. The sequenced sample was PBMCs or T cells enriched from blood (not recorded which). The J gene is TRBJ2-7, the V gene TRBV28, with D maybe TRBD1 (5 bases). Here the CDR3 reads CASSYRLTYEQYF. The DNA for the CDR3 is TGTGCCAGCAGCTACAGGCTGACCTACGAGCAGTACTTC.